These T cell receptor beta chains were read from a single sample in a study of cytomegalovirus exposure and HLA in healthy donors. Generated by immunoSEQ multiplex PCR, the TCRdb table keeps only in-frame clones and is missing some. The repertoire consists of 95,000 to 150,000 clones, with roughly 76% occurring once and the leading ten covering 2.1%. Sequencing was performed on PBMCs. Receptors were obtained from a man aged 30 to 45 in good health and CMV-seronegative. CDR3s include the opening cysteine and the closing phenylalanine or tryptophan. A D gene is named only where the DNA matches it firmly. A row's size may be missing; if present it is once, few, many or a size class.

D gene	V gene	clone size	J gene	CDR3 protein	CDR3 DNA
TRBD2	TRBV11-2	NA	TRBJ2-1	CASSSLAGRGNEQFF	TGTGCCAGTAGCTCACTAGCGGGGCGAGGCAATGAGCAGTTCTTC
NA	TRBV10-2	NA	TRBJ2-1	CASSFRNEQFF	TGCGCCAGCAGTTTTCGTAATGAGCAGTTCTTC
TRBD2	TRBV7-2	NA	TRBJ2-1	CASSLVGGGYNEQFF	TGTGCCAGCAGCTTAGTGGGGGGGGGATACAATGAGCAGTTCTTC
NA	TRBV2	once	TRBJ2-3	CASRARGWRDTDTQYF	TGTGCCAGCAGGGCCAGGGGGTGGAGGGACACAGATACGCAGTATTTT
NA	TRBV5-5	few	TRBJ1-4	CASSPTWQGNEKLFF	TGTGCCAGCAGCCCAACGTGGCAGGGGAATGAAAAACTGTTTTTT
NA	TRBV10-3	NA	TRBJ1-2	CAISPSVLSTYTF	TGTGCCATCAGTCCTTCCGTCCTTTCTACCTACACCTTC
TRBD2	TRBV6-4	NA	TRBJ2-3	CASSLSGLGTDTQYF	TGTGCCAGCAGTTTGTCGGGACTAGGGACAGATACGCAGTATTTT
NA	TRBV28	NA	TRBJ1-2	CASSLSVNYGYTF	TGTGCCAGCAGTTTAAGCGTAAACTATGGCTACACCTTC
NA	TRBV28	few	TRBJ1-1	CASSSRTEAFF	TGTGCCAGCAGTTCACGGACTGAAGCTTTCTTT
NA	TRBV7-9	NA	TRBJ1-2	CASSLAGTPQFGGYTF	TGTGCCAGCAGCTTAGCCGGGACACCGCAATTCGGAGGCTACACCTTC
TRBD2	TRBV6-4	NA	TRBJ2-5	CASSDSASGGQETQYF	TGTGCCAGCAGTGACTCCGCTAGCGGGGGACAAGAGACCCAGTACTTC
NA	TRBV5-1	NA	TRBJ2-3	CASSSRRDRDTQYF	TGCGCCAGCAGCTCTCGACGGGATAGGGATACGCAGTATTTT
NA	TRBV19	NA	TRBJ1-5	CASSMEIYSNQPQHF	TGTGCCAGTAGTATGGAGATTTATAGCAATCAGCCCCAGCATTTT
NA	TRBV5-6	NA	TRBJ2-7	CASSFGTVYEQYF	TGTGCCAGCAGCTTCGGGACTGTCTACGAGCAGTACTTC
TRBD1	TRBV28	NA	TRBJ1-4	CASSLGVMTGEEKLFF	TGTGCCAGCAGTTTAGGGGTAATGACAGGGGAAGAAAAACTGTTTTTT
NA	TRBV5-1	NA	TRBJ2-1	CASSLVGAYNEQFF	TGCGCCAGCAGCCTTGTAGGGGCCTACAATGAGCAGTTCTTC
TRBD1	TRBV28	NA	TRBJ1-5	CASSFRDRPNQPQHF	TGTGCCAGCAGTTTTAGGGACAGACCGAATCAGCCCCAGCATTTT
TRBD1	TRBV5-1	NA	TRBJ2-7	CASGGGQGRTYEQYF	TGCGCCAGCGGAGGAGGACAGGGGAGGACCTACGAGCAGTACTTC
NA	TRBV5-6	NA	TRBJ2-2	CASSFGRTGELFF	TGTGCCAGCAGCTTTGGTAGAACCGGGGAGCTGTTTTTT
NA	TRBV13	NA	TRBJ1-2	CASSLGELNSYGYTF	TGTGCCAGCAGCTTAGGAGAACTTAACTCCTATGGCTACACCTTC
TRBD1	TRBV5-4	few	TRBJ2-3	CASSIDPSGQGADTQYF	TGTGCCAGCAGCATAGACCCCTCTGGACAGGGGGCAGATACGCAGTATTTT
NA	TRBV15	NA	TRBJ2-1	CATSRGGRGPNNEQFF	TGTGCCACCAGCAGAGGTGGCAGGGGTCCCAACAATGAGCAGTTCTTC
TRBD1	TRBV28	NA	TRBJ2-3	CASGTGGPDTQYF	TGTGCCAGCGGGACAGGGGGCCCAGATACGCAGTATTTT
TRBD2	TRBV6-1	NA	TRBJ2-3	CASLGRGLARDTQYF	TGTGCCAGCCTGGGGCGGGGACTAGCGAGGGATACGCAGTATTTT
TRBD1	TRBV9	NA	TRBJ1-2	CASSVAPTGGEVGYTF	TGTGCCAGCAGCGTAGCCCCCACAGGGGGCGAGGTTGGCTACACCTTC
TRBD1	TRBV15	few	TRBJ2-3	CATSQYRGRGTDTQYF	TGTGCCACCAGCCAATACAGGGGGCGAGGCACAGATACGCAGTATTTT
TRBD1	TRBV27	NA	TRBJ1-1	CASRGQRNTEAFF	TGTGCCAGCAGGGGACAGAGGAACACTGAAGCTTTCTTT
NA	TRBV19	few	TRBJ1-5	CASSITANSNQPQHF	TGTGCCAGTAGTATAACCGCGAATAGCAATCAGCCCCAGCATTTT
NA	TRBV27	NA	TRBJ1-5	CASSLHSGLLSNQPQHF	TGTGCCAGCAGTTTGCATTCAGGGCTCCTTAGCAATCAGCCCCAGCATTTT
NA	TRBV28	NA	TRBJ2-1	CASSLPGGQFF	TGTGCCAGCAGTCTCCCCGGTGGGCAGTTCTTC
NA	TRBV28	NA	TRBJ1-3	CASSSLQGSGNTIYF	TGTGCCAGCAGTTCTCTACAGGGTTCTGGAAACACCATATATTTT
NA	TRBV11-2	NA	TRBJ1-2	CASSLDSYGYTF	TGTGCCAGCAGCTTAGACAGTTATGGCTACACCTTC
NA	TRBV28	NA	TRBJ1-4	CASRGGEKLFF	TGTGCCAGCAGAGGGGGTGAAAAACTGTTTTTT
NA	TRBV5-6	NA	TRBJ1-6	CASSLPTGESPLHF	TGTGCCAGCAGCTTACCGACGGGAGAATCACCCCTCCACTTT
NA	TRBV29-1	NA	TRBJ1-1	CSVGDRRGTEAFF	TGCAGCGTTGGGGATCGGAGGGGCACTGAAGCTTTCTTT
NA	TRBV6-4	NA	TRBJ2-6	CASSDNSGANGLTF	TGTGCCAGCAGTGACAACTCTGGGGCCAACGGCCTGACTTTC
TRBD2	TRBV9	NA	TRBJ2-1	CASTSGAVGGNEQFF	TGTGCCAGCACTAGCGGGGCCGTTGGGGGGAATGAGCAGTTCTTC
NA	TRBV7-9	medium-sized	TRBJ2-1	CASSISPAPEGNEQFF	TGTGCCAGCAGTATCTCTCCGGCCCCGGAGGGCAATGAGCAGTTCTTC
NA	TRBV27	NA	TRBJ1-5	CASSFSGGTNQPQHF	TGTGCCAGCAGCTTCTCTGGGGGCACCAATCAGCCCCAGCATTTT